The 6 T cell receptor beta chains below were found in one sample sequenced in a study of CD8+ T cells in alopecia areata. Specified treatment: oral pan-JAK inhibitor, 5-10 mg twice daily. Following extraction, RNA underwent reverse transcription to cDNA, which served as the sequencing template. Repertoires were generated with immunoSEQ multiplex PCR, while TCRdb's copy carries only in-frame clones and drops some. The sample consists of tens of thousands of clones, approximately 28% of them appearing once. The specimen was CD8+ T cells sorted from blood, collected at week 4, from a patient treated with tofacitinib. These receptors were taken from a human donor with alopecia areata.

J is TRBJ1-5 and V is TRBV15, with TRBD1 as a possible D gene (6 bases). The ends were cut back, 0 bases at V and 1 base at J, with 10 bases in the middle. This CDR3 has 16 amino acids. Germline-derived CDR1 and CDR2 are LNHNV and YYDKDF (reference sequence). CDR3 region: CATSREVGASNQPQHF. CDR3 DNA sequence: TGTGCCACCAGCAGAGAGGTGGGGGCGAGCAATCAGCCCCAGCATTTT.

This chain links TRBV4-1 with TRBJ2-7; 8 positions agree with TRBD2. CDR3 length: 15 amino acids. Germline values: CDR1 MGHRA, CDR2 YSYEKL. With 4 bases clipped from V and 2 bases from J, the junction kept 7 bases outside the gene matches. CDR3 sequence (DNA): TGCGCCAGCAGCCCCGCCCTAGCGGGTGCCTACGAGCAGTACTTC. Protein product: CASSPALAGAYEQYF.

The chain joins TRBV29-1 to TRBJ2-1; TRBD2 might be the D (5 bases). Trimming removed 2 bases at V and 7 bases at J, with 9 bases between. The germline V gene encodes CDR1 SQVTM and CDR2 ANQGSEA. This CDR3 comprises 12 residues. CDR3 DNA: TGCAGCGTTGAACCTAGCAGAAATGAGCAGTTCTTC. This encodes CSVEPSRNEQFF.

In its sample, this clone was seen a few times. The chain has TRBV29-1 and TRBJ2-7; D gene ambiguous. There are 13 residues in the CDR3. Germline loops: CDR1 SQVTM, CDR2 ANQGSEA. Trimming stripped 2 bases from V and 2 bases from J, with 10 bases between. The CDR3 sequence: CSVELGRTYEQYF. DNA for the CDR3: TGCAGCGTTGAATTGGGCAGAACCTACGAGCAGTACTTC.

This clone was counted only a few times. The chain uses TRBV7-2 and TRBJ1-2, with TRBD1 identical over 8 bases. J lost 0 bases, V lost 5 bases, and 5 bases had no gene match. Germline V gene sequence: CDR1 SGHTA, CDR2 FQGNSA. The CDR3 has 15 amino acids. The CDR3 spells CASSPGTGSNYGYTF. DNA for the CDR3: TGTGCCAGCAGCCCGGGGACAGGCTCTAACTATGGCTACACCTTC.

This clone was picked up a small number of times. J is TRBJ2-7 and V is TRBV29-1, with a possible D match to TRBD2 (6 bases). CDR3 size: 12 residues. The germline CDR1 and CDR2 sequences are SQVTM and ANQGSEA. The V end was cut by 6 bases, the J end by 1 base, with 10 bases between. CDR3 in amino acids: CSVGEESYEQYF. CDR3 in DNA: TGCAGCGTGGGGGAGGAGTCCTACGAGCAGTACTTC.